This T cell receptor (beta chain) was observed in a study of cytomegalovirus exposure and HLA in healthy donors. Notes on the study in general: Usually a TCR sequence was rare, but some public TCRs were found in many donors. Under in vitro conditions, three CMV-associated chains were confirmed as specific for CMV antigens.

The PCR made use of 60 Vbeta and 13 Jbeta primers. The assay was immunoSEQ multiplex PCR, and TCRdb's table has in-frame clones only and misses some. The data show 100,000 to 150,000 clones, with 78% seen just once and roughly 1.5% held by the top ten. Note on this clone: Antigen specificity is unknown.

Germline-derived CDR1 and CDR2 are GTSNPN and SVGIG (reference sequence). J gave up 8 bases and V 0 bases, and 8 bases lay outside the gene matches. This CDR3 comprises 14 residues. Input material: PBMCs. The chain joins TRBV30 to TRBJ1-2; the match to TRBD1 covers 8 bases. The TCR originated in a woman under 30 in good health and CMV-seronegative. The CDR3 DNA is TGTGCCTGGAGTGTACAAGTGACAGGGGACGGCTACACCTTC. This encodes CAWSVQVTGDGYTF.